The 29 T cell receptor beta chains below all came from one sample that was sequenced in a study of OX40 agonist ivuxolimab in advanced cancers. Sequencing used immunoSEQ multiplex PCR; TCRdb keeps in-frame clones, though not all of them. The table shows some 70,000 clones, with approximately 78% occurring only once. The sequencing used CD4+ or CD8+ T cells sorted from blood, collected in a trial of the OX40 agonist ivuxolimab. The receptors stem from an adult with an advanced solid tumor such as melanoma, head and neck, liver or kidney cancer.

This clone was found once. The genes are TRBV7-2 and TRBJ1-4; D not resolved. Germline V gene sequence: CDR1 SGHTA, CDR2 FQGNSA. V lost 5 bases, J lost 8 bases, and 18 bases lay in between. The CDR3 length is 15 residues. DNA for the CDR3: TGTGCCAGCAGCCCCACAGTGGCTATATGGGAAAAACTGTTTTTT. This gives the protein CASSPTVAIWEKLFF.

The V and J genes are TRBV7-2 and TRBJ2-2; D unresolved. This CDR3 comprises 12 residues. CDR1 and CDR2 from the germline V gene are SGHTA and FQGNSA. V was clipped by 5 bases and J by 2 bases, with 3 bases between them. CDR3 in DNA: TGTGCCAGCAGCCCAAACACCGGGGAGCTGTTTTTT. Translating gives CASSPNTGELFF.

The V gene is TRBV7-6, the J gene TRBJ2-2, with 8 bases aligning to TRBD2. J was trimmed by 5 bases and V by 6 bases; bases with no gene match: 11. The CDR3 sequence is 16 residues long. CDR1 and CDR2 from the germline V gene are SGHVS and FNYEAQ. The CDR3 loop reads CASRVSGLVGTGELFF. In DNA form, the CDR3 reads TGTGCCAGCAGGGTTTCGGGACTAGTGGGAACCGGGGAGCTGTTTTTT.

The genes are TRBV10-3 and TRBJ1-3, with D perhaps TRBD1 (5 bases). There are 13 residues in the CDR3. Germline loops: CDR1 ENHRY, CDR2 SYGVKD. The V gene lost 2 bases and the J gene lost 5 bases, with 7 bases spanning the gap. The CDR3 DNA reads TGTGCCATCAGTGAGGGACATCGAAACACCATATATTTT. It yields the protein CAISEGHRNTIYF.

This chain uses TRBV7-7 with TRBJ2-1; weak D call: TRBD2 (6 bases). Germline V gene data show CDR1 as SSHAT and CDR2 as FNYEAQ (reference sequence). V was trimmed by 5 bases and J by 4 bases, leaving 15 bases between them. The CDR3 runs 15 residues. Here the CDR3 reads CASSPQYGGYNEQFF. The CDR3 DNA is TGTGCCAGCAGCCCCCAATACGGGGGTTACAATGAGCAGTTCTTC.

This chain uses TRBV18 with TRBJ2-6, with a weak D call TRBD2 (5 bases). Per germline, CDR1 KGHSH and CDR2 LQKENI. Trimming cost V 0 bases and J 2 bases, with 8 bases left between them. CDR3 length equals 16 residues. CDR3 protein: CASSPPAGTGANVLTF. The CDR3 DNA is TGTGCCAGCTCACCACCGGCGGGTACTGGGGCCAACGTCCTGACTTTC. Variable domain in full (rest from reference TRBV18 and TRBJ2-6): NAGVMQNPRHLVRRRGQEARLRCSPMKGHSHVYWYRQLPEEGLKFMVYLQKENIIDESGMPKERFSAEFPKEGPSILRIQQVVRGDSAAYFCASSPPAGTGANVLTFGAGSRLTVL.

This sequence joins TRBV6-5 and TRBJ1-2, with TRBD1 matching 7 bases. In germline, CDR1 is MNHEY, CDR2 SVGAGI. Unmatched junction bases numbered 2, after V lost 0 bases and J lost 4 bases. This CDR3 comprises 14 residues. The CDR3 sequence is CASSYSRDSYGYTF. CDR3 coding DNA: TGTGCCAGCAGTTACTCGAGGGACAGCTATGGCTACACCTTC.

This chain connects TRBV11-1 to TRBJ2-2, with TRBD2 identical over 8 bases. V lost 2 bases, J lost 1 base, and 0 bases stayed unmatched. CDR3 length: 15 amino acids. Germline V gene lookup returns CDR1 SGHAT and CDR2 FQDESV (reference sequence). CDR3: CASSLLAGNTGELFF. The CDR3 DNA follows: TGTGCCAGCAGCTTACTAGCGGGGAACACCGGGGAGCTGTTTTTT.

CDR3 nucleotide sequence: TGTGCCAGCAGCTTCGGCGGGAGACAAGAGACCCAGTACTTC. This codes for CASSFGGRQETQYF. The chain is built from TRBV5-5 and TRBJ2-5, with TRBD2 identical over 7 bases. The J segment lost 2 bases and the V segment lost 2 bases, leaving 3 bases of the junction unmatched. The CDR3 sequence is 14 residues long. Germline assignment: CDR1 SGHKS and CDR2 YYEKEE (reference sequence).

This rearrangement joins TRBV19 to TRBJ2-5; 7 positions agree with TRBD2. The trim removed 7 bases at V and 3 bases at J, leaving 8 bases unmatched. Germline CDR1 and CDR2: LNHDA and SQIVND (reference sequence). The CDR3 is 14 amino acids. CDR3 nucleotide sequence: TGTGCCAGTAACCGGGGCGGGAGTAAAGAGACCCAGTACTTC. Its protein is CASNRGGSKETQYF.

This clone came up a few times. CDR3 sequence: CASSYYSSGYTF. The DNA for the CDR3 is TGCGCCAGCAGCTACTACAGTTCTGGCTACACCTTC. The chain recombines TRBV5-1 with TRBJ1-2; D gene uncertain. The CDR3 spans 12 residues. V was pared by 3 bases and J by 7 bases, with 10 bases between. The germline CDR1 and CDR2 sequences are SGHRS and YFSETQ.

CDR3 nucleotide sequence: TGTGCCGGAGAAGCGGAGAAGTACAATGAGCAGTTCTTC. This translates into CAGEAEKYNEQFF. The rearrangement uses TRBV30 and TRBJ2-1; D perhaps matches TRBD2 (5 bases). The germline V gene has CDR1 GTSNPN and CDR2 SVGIG (reference sequence). The V end lost 8 bases, the J end lost 4 bases, and 15 bases lay between the germline ends. The CDR3 length is 13 residues.

The rearrangement uses TRBV11-2 and TRBJ2-4; possibly TRBD1 for D (6 bases). Germline V CDR1 and CDR2: SGHAT, FQNNGV. The CDR3 spans 16 residues. The V end was cut by 4 bases, the J end by 0 bases, with 13 bases between. The CDR3 nucleotides read TGTGCCAGCAGCTCTAGTGACAGGATAGCCAAAAACATTCAGTACTTC. This codes for CASSSSDRIAKNIQYF.

V usage is TRBV7-9 and J usage is TRBJ2-1; D gene ambiguous. The CDR3 extends over 15 amino acids. The V gene's germline CDR1 is SEHNR and CDR2 FQNEAQ (reference sequence). The V gene lost 5 bases and the J gene lost 4 bases, with 15 bases spanning the gap. In nucleotides, the CDR3 is TGTGCCAGCAGCATACTCCGGACCCAGTACAATGAGCAGTTCTTC. It codes for CASSILRTQYNEQFF.

The chain carries TRBV28 and TRBJ1-1, with no clear D. This CDR3 region has 15 residues. Germline V gives CDR1 MDHEN, CDR2 SYDVKM. V was trimmed by 1 base and J by 0 bases, leaving 9 bases between them. Here the CDR3 reads CASSLLGQMNTEAFF. DNA for the CDR3: TGTGCCAGCAGTTTATTGGGCCAAATGAACACTGAAGCTTTCTTT.

The rearrangement joins TRBV6-5 to TRBJ1-5; D unresolved. The germline V and J ends were trimmed by 8 bases and 5 bases, with 13 bases remaining between them. CDR1 is MNHEY and CDR2 is SVGAGI in the germline V gene. This CDR3 comprises 13 residues. The CDR3 nucleotides read TGTGCCAGCTCCCGGGCCCTCGATCAGCCCCAGCATTTT. Protein: CASSRALDQPQHF.

The V and J genes are TRBV28 and TRBJ2-2; 11 nucleotides align to TRBD1. Trimming at V came to 7 bases and at J to 5 bases, leaving 12 bases not matched to a gene. The germline V gene encodes CDR1 MDHEN and CDR2 SYDVKM. This CDR3 spans 17 amino acids. The CDR3: CASIPNPGTGGTGELFF. DNA of the CDR3: TGTGCCAGCATTCCAAACCCCGGGACAGGGGGGACCGGGGAGCTGTTTTTT.

The rearrangement uses TRBV6-5 and TRBJ2-6; D may be TRBD1 (6 bases). Germline loops: CDR1 MNHEY, CDR2 SVGAGI. Between the trimmed V and J ends, which lost 7 bases and 8 bases, there was a span of 15 bases. The CDR3 is made up of 14 amino acids. DNA of the CDR3: TGTGCCAGCACTCCACAGGGAGCGACCAACGTCCTGACTTTC. Protein product: CASTPQGATNVLTF.

This clone was seen a few times. Sequence at one end of the junction differs from germline and may be a read error. V is TRBV14 and J is TRBJ1-1, with D uncertain. The V gene's germline CDR1 is SGHDN and CDR2 FVKESK. The CDR3 runs to 14 residues. CDR3 sequence: CASSPNAQNPEAFF. In DNA form, the CDR3 reads TGTGCCAGCAGCCCTAACGCACAGAACCCTGAAGCTTTCTTT. The variable domain in full, completed from reference TRBV14 and TRBJ1-1, reads EAGVTQFPSHSVIEKGQTVTLRCDPISGHDNLYWYRRVMGKEIKFLLHFVKESKQDESGMPNNRFLAERTGGTYSTLKVQPAELEDSGVYFCASSPNAQNPEAFFGQGTRLTVV.

The chain combines TRBV7-2 with TRBJ1-2, with D perhaps TRBD1 (5 bases). Germline V gives CDR1 SGHTA, CDR2 FQGNSA. The germline V and J ends were trimmed by 1 base and 8 bases, with 14 bases remaining between them. The CDR3 loop spans 14 amino acids. The CDR3 region is CASSLGGTPWGYTF. CDR3 coding DNA: TGTGCCAGCAGCTTAGGGGGGACGCCGTGGGGCTACACCTTC.

The chain uses TRBV19 and TRBJ2-5; the D is unclear. The CDR3 extends over 14 amino acids. Germline CDR1 reads LNHDA; CDR2 reads SQIVND (reference sequence). The V end was cut by 4 bases, the J end by 5 bases, with 14 bases between. The chain's CDR3 is CASSKGQRPETQYF. CDR3 sequence (DNA): TGTGCCAGTAGTAAAGGGCAGCGACCGGAGACCCAGTACTTC.

V and J are TRBV6-5 and TRBJ2-3, with D perhaps matching TRBD2 (6 bases). Germline V gives CDR1 MNHEY, CDR2 SVGAGI. Trimming left V 11 bases short and J 6 bases short, with 21 bases between. This CDR3 region has 14 residues. This CDR3 is CAAAGPNGGDTQYF. The CDR3 DNA reads as TGTGCCGCGGCAGGTCCCAATGGAGGGGATACGCAGTATTTT.

The rearrangement links TRBV5-6 to TRBJ2-7, with TRBD2 matching over 9 bases. Germline assignment: CDR1 SGHDT and CDR2 YYEEEE. J gave up 0 bases and V 2 bases, and 0 bases lay outside the gene matches. The CDR3 is 14 amino acids. Here the CDR3 DNA reads TGTGCCAGCAGCTTTAGCGGGAGCTCCTACGAGCAGTACTTC. This gives the protein CASSFSGSSYEQYF.

The V gene is TRBV5-1, the J gene TRBJ1-6, with a possible D match to TRBD1 (5 bases). The CDR3 covers 14 residues. Per germline, CDR1 SGHRS and CDR2 YFSETQ. V shed 5 bases and J shed 8 bases, with 14 bases lying between them. The CDR3 DNA reads TGCGCCAGCAGTGTAGGGGAAAAATATTCACCCCTCCACTTT. It codes for CASSVGEKYSPLHF.

The chain has TRBV2 and TRBJ1-2; D is ambiguous. The V and J ends lost 4 bases and 0 bases respectively, with 6 bases between them. Germline assignment: CDR1 SNHLY and CDR2 FYNNEI. This CDR3 is built from 13 residues. The CDR3 reads CASSVRPNYGYTF. CDR3 DNA: TGTGCCAGCAGTGTTAGGCCTAACTATGGCTACACCTTC.

This sequence joins TRBV18 and TRBJ1-2; a possible D gene is TRBD1 (6 bases). Germline V gives CDR1 KGHSH, CDR2 LQKENI. CDR3 length: 15 residues. V lost 3 bases, J lost 4 bases, and 15 bases lay in between. CDR3 sequence: CASSPSGGLSYGYTF. CDR3 sequence (DNA): TGTGCCAGCTCACCCTCCGGGGGGCTCAGCTATGGCTACACCTTC. The full variable domain, its missing parts supplied by reference TRBV18 and TRBJ1-2, is NAGVMQNPRHLVRRRGQEARLRCSPMKGHSHVYWYRQLPEEGLKFMVYLQKENIIDESGMPKERFSAEFPKEGPSILRIQQVVRGDSAAYFCASSPSGGLSYGYTFGSGTRLTVV.

This clone was detected only once. The chain links TRBV29-1 to TRBJ2-2; 8 positions match TRBD2. There are 15 residues in the CDR3. J was trimmed by 3 bases and V by 4 bases; bases with no gene match: 7. From germline, CDR1 is SQVTM and CDR2 ANQGSEA. The CDR3 region has the DNA TGCAGCGTTGCCGGGGGGGCTGGGTACACCGGGGAGCTGTTTTTT. Its translation is CSVAGGAGYTGELFF.

This chain joins TRBV7-2 and TRBJ1-5; perhaps TRBD1 as D (5 bases). Germline-derived CDR1 and CDR2 are SGHTA and FQGNSA. The CDR3 contains 13 residues. V was pared by 6 bases and J by 6 bases, with 12 bases between. The CDR3 bases are TGTGCCAGCAGTCCAAGGGGAAGTCAGCCCCAGCATTTT. Translation gives CASSPRGSQPQHF. Based on the CDR3 plus reference TRBV7-2 and TRBJ1-5, the full variable domain is GAGVSQSPSNKVTEKGKDVELRCDPISGHTALYWYRQSLGQGLEFLIYFQGNSAPDKSGLPSDRFSAERTGGSVSTLTIQRTQQEDSAVYLCASSPRGSQPQHFGDGTRLSIL.

The chain employs TRBV7-2 and TRBJ2-7; possibly TRBD2 for D (5 bases). The CDR3 is made up of 13 amino acids. Germline V gene lookup returns CDR1 SGHTA and CDR2 FQGNSA. The V gene lost 5 bases and the J gene lost 3 bases, with 11 bases spanning the gap. The CDR3 here is CASSRTRDYEQYF. In DNA, the CDR3 is TGTGCCAGCAGCCGGACCCGGGACTACGAGCAGTACTTC.